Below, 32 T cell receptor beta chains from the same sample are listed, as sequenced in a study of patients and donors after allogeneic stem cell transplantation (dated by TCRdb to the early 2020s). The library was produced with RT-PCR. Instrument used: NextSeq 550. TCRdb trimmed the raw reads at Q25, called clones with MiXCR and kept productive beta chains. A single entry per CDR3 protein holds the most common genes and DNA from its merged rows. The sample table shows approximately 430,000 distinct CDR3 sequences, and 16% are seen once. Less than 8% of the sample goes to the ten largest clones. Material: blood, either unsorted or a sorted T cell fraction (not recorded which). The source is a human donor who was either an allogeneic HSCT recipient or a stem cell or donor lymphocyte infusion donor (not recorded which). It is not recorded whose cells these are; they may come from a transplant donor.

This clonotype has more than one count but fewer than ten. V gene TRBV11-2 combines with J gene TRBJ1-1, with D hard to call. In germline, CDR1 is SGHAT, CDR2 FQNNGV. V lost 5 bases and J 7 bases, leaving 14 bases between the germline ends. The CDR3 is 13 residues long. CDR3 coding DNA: TGTGCCAGCAGCCCAGGACTTCAGAGTGAAGCTTTCTTT. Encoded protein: CASSPGLQSEAFF.

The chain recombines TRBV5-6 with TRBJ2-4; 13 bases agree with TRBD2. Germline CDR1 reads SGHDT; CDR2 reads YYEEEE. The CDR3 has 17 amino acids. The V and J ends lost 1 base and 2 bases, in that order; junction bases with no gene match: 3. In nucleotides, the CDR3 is TGTGCCAGCAGCTTGACGGGACTAGCGGGGACCAAAAACATTCAGTACTTC. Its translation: CASSLTGLAGTKNIQYF.

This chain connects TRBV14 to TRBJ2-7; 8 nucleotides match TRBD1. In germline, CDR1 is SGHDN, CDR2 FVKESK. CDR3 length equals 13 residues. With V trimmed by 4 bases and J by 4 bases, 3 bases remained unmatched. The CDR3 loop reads CASSRDRPYEQYF. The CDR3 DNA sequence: TGTGCCAGCAGCCGGGACAGGCCGTACGAGCAGTACTTC.

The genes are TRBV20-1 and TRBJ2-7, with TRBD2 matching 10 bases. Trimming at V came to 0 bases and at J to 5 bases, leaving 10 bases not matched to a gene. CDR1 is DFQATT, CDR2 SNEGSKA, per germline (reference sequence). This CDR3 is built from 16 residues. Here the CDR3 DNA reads TGCAGTGCTAGAGAGGCTAGCGGGAGTCGCCGGCACGAGCAGTACTTC. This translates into CSAREASGSRRHEQYF.

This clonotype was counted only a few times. DNA for the CDR3: TGTGCCAGCAGCATAAGCGGGACAGAGAACACTGAAGCTTTCTTT. Protein product: CASSISGTENTEAFF. This sequence joins TRBV7-2 and TRBJ1-1, with TRBD1 identical over 7 bases. J gave up 1 base and V 5 bases, and 7 bases lay outside the gene matches. This CDR3 region has 15 residues. CDR1 is SGHTA, CDR2 FQGNSA, per germline.

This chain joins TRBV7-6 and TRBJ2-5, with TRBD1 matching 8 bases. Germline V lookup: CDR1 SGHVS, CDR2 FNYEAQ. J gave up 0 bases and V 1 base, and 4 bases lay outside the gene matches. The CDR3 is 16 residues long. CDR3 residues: CASSLGWTGHQETQYF. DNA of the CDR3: TGTGCCAGCAGCTTAGGATGGACAGGGCACCAAGAGACCCAGTACTTC.

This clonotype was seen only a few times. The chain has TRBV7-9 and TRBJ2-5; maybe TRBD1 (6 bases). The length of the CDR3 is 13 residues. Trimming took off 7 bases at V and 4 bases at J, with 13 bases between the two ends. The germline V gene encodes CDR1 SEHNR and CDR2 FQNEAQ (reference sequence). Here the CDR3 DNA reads TGTGCCAGCAATACAGGGTTTGGAGAGACCCAGTACTTC. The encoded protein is CASNTGFGETQYF.

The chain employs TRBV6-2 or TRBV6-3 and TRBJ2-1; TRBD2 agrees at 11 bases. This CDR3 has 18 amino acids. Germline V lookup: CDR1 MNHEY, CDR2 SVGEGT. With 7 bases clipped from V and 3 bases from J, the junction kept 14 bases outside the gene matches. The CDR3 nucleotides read TGTGCCAGCACTATTAGTTCCCGACTAGCGGGATTCTACAATGAGCAGTTCTTC. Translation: CASTISSRLAGFYNEQFF.

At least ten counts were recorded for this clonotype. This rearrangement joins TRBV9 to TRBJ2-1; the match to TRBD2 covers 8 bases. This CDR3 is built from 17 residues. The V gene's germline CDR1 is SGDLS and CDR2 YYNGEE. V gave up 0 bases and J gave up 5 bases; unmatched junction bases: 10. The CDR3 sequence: CASSVAGGGTINNEQFF. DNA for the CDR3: TGTGCCAGCAGCGTAGCGGGCGGGGGGACCATCAACAATGAGCAGTTCTTC.

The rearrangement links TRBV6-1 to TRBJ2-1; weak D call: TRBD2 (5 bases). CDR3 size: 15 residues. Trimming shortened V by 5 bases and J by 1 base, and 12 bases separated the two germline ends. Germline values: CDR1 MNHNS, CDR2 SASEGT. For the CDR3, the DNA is TGTGCCAGCAGTCCCCTTTGGAGGTCCTACAATGAGCAGTTCTTC. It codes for CASSPLWRSYNEQFF.

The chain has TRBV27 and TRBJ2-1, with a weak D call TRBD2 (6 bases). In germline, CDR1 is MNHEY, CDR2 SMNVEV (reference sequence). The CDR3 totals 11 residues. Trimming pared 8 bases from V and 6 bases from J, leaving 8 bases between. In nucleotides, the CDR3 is TGTGCCAGCGGGGGAGGCAATGAGCAGTTCTTC. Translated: CASGGGNEQFF.

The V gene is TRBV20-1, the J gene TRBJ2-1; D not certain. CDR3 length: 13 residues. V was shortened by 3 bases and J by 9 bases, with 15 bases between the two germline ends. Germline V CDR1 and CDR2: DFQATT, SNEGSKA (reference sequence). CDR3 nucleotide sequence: TGCAGTGCTAGTTACACTTCCGTCGGTGAGCAGTTCTTC. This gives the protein CSASYTSVGEQFF.

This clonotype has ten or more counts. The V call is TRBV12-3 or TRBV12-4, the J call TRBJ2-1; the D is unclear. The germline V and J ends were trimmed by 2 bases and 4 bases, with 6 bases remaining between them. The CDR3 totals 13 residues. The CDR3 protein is CASSLRRYNEQFF. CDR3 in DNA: TGTGCCAGCAGTTTACGACGGTACAATGAGCAGTTCTTC.

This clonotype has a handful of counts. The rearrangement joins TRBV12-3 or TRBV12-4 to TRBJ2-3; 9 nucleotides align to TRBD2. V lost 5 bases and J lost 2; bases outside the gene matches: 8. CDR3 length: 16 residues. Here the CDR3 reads CASSTRSGGFTDTQYF. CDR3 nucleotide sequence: TGTGCCAGCAGTACCCGTAGCGGGGGCTTCACAGATACGCAGTATTTT.

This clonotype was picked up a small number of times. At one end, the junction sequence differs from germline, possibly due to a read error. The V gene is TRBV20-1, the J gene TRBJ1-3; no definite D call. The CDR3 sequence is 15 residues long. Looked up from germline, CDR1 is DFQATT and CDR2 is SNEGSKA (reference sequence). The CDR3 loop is CSAANGQVSGKTIYF. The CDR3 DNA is TGCAGTGCCGCGAATGGGCAGGTCTCTGGAAAAACCATATATTTT.

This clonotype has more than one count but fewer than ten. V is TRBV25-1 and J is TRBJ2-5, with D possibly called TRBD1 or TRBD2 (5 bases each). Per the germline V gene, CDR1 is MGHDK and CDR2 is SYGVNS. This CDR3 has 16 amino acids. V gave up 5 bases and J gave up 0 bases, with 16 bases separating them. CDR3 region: CASSQAGTNNQETQYF. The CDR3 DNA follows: TGTGCCAGCAGTCAAGCCGGGACGAATAACCAAGAGACCCAGTACTTC.

CDR3 bases: TGCAGTGCACCGACAGGGAACAGCTACGAGCAGTACTTC. Its translation is CSAPTGNSYEQYF. The V call is TRBV20-1, the J call TRBJ2-7; 7 bases align to TRBD1. The CDR3 contains 13 residues. Trimming removed 6 bases from V and 3 bases from J; junction bases left unmatched: 8. Germline V gene sequence: CDR1 DFQATT, CDR2 SNEGSKA (reference sequence).

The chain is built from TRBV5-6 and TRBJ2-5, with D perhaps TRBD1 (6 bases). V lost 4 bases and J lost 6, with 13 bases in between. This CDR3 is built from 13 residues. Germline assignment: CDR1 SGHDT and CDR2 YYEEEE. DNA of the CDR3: TGTGCCAGCAGCCCAGGACAGTTAAAGACCCAGTACTTC. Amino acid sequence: CASSPGQLKTQYF. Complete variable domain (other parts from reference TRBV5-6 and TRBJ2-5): DAGVTQSPTHLIKTRGQQVTLRCSPKSGHDTVSWYQQALGQGPQFIFQYYEEEERQRGNFPDRFSGHQFPNYSSELNVNALLLGDSALYLCASSPGQLKTQYFGPGTRLLVL.

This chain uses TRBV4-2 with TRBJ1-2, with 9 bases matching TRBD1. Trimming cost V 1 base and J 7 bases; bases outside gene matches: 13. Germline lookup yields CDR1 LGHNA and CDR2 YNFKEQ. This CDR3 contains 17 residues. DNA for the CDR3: TGTGCCAGCAGCCAAGCTGTGGGACAGGGCGGGGGGATTGGCTACACCTTC. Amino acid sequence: CASSQAVGQGGGIGYTF.

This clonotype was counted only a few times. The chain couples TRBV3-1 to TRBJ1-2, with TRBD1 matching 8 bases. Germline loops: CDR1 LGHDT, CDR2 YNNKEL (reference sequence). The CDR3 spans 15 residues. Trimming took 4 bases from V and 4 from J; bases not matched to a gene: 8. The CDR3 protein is CASSPTGGVSYGYTF. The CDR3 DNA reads TGTGCCAGCAGCCCCACAGGGGGGGTTTCCTATGGCTACACCTTC. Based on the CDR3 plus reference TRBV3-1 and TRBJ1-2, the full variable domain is DTAVSQTPKYLVTQMGNDKSIKCEQNLGHDTMYWYKQDSKKFLKIMFSYNNKELIINETVPNRFSPKSPDKAHLNLHINSLELGDSAVYFCASSPTGGVSYGYTFGSGTRLTVV.

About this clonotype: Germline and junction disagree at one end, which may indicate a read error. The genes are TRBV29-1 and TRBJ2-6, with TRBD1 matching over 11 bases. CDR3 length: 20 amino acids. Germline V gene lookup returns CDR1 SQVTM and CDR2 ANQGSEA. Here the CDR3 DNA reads TGCAGCGTTGAAGATCCCGACCGGGACAGGGGGACCCCTGGGGCCAACGCCCTGACTTTC. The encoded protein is CSVEDPDRDRGTPGANALTF.

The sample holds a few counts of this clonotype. The CDR3: CASSPGTPRELFF. CDR3 coding DNA: TGTGCCAGCTCACCCGGGACCCCCAGGGAGCTGTTTTTT. This chain links TRBV18 with TRBJ2-2; D tentatively reads TRBD1 or TRBD2 (5 bases each). V was pared by 3 bases and J by 9 bases, with 11 bases between. Looked up from germline, CDR1 is KGHSH and CDR2 is LQKENI. This CDR3 is built from 13 residues.

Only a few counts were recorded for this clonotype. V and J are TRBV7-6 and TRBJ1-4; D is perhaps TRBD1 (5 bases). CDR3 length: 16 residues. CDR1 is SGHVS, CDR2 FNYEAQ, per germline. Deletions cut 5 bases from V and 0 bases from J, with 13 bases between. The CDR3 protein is CASSPRAAATNEKLFF. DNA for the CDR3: TGTGCCAGCAGCCCCAGGGCAGCTGCAACTAATGAAAAACTGTTTTTT. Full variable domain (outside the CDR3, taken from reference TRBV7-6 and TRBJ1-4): GAGVSQSPRYKVTKRGQDVALRCDPISGHVSLYWYRQALGQGPEFLTYFNYEAQQDKSGLPNDRFSAERPEGSISTLTIQRTEQRDSAMYRCASSPRAAATNEKLFFGSGTQLSVL.

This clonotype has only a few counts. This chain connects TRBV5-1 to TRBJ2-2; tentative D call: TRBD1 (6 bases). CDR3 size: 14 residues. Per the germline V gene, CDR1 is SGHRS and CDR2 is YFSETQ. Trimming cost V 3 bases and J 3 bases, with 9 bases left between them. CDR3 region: CASSWRTDTGELFF. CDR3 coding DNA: TGCGCCAGCAGCTGGCGGACAGACACCGGGGAGCTGTTTTTT.

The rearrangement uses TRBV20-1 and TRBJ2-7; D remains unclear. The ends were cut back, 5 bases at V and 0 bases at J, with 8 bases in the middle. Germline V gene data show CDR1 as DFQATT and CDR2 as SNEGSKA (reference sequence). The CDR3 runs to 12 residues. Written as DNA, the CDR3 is TGCAGTGCTTCGACATCCTCCTACGAGCAGTACTTC. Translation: CSASTSSYEQYF.

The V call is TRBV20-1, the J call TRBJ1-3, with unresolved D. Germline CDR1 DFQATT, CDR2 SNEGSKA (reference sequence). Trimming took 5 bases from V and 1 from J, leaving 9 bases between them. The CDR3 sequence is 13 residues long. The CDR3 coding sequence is TGCAGTGCTTCAGTGGTATCTGGAAACACCATATATTTT. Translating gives CSASVVSGNTIYF.

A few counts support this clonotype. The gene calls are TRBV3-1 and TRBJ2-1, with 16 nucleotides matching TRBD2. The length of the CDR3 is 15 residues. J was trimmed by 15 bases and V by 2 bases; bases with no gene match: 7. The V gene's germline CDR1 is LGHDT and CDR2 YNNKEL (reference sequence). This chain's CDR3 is CASSQLGTSGGEPFF. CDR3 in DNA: TGTGCCAGCAGCCAATTAGGGACTAGCGGGGGGGAACCGTTCTTC.

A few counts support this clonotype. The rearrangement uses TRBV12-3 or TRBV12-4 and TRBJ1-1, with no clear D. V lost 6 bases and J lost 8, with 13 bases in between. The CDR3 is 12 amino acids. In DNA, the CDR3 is TGTGCCAGCAGGTTCGGCCTTCTGGAAGCTTTCTTT. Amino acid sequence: CASRFGLLEAFF.

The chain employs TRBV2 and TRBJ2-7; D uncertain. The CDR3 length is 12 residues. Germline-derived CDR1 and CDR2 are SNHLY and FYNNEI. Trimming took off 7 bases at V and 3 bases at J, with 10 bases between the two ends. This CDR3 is CASKTMGYEQYF. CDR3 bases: TGTGCCAGCAAGACGATGGGCTACGAGCAGTACTTC.

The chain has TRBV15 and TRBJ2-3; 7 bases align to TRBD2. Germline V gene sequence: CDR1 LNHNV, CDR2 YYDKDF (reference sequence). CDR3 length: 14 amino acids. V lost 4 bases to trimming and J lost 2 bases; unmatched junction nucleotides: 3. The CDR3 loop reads CATSIRDYTDTQYF. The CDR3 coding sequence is TGTGCCACCAGCATCCGGGACTACACAGATACGCAGTATTTT.

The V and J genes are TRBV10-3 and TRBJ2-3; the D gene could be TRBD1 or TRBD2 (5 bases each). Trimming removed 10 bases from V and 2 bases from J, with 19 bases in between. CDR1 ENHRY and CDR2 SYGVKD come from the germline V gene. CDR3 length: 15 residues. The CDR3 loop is CATGFWDGPTDTQYF. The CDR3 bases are TGTGCCACGGGCTTCTGGGACGGACCCACAGATACGCAGTATTTT.

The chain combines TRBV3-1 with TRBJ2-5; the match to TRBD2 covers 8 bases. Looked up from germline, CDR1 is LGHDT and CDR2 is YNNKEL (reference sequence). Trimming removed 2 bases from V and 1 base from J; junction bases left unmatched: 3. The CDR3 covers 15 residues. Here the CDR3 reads CASSQPAGVQETQYF. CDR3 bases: TGTGCCAGCAGCCAACCAGCGGGGGTCCAAGAGACCCAGTACTTC.